These 9 T cell receptor beta chains were sequenced from one sample in a study of neoadjuvant nivolumab and ipilimumab in lung cancer. Generated by immunoSEQ multiplex PCR, the TCRdb table keeps only in-frame clones and is missing some. The sample records 15,000 to 20,000 clones, 60% to 80% being singletons. The sequences come from tumor tissue, collected after neoadjuvant nivolumab, alone or with ipilimumab, at or shortly before surgery. Receptors originate from an adult with non-small cell lung cancer.

This clone was counted only a few times. The chain carries TRBV2 and TRBJ1-4; D gene ambiguous. CDR3 length: 13 residues. V lost 5 bases and J 6 bases, leaving 10 bases between the germline ends. Germline V gene data show CDR1 as SNHLY and CDR2 as FYNNEI. CDR3 sequence reads: CASSSDRDEKLFF. The CDR3 nucleotides are TGTGCCAGCAGTTCGGACCGGGATGAAAAACTGTTTTTT.

V gene TRBV9 combines with J gene TRBJ2-7; tentative D call: TRBD2 (5 bases). Germline V lookup: CDR1 SGDLS, CDR2 YYNGEE. V lost 4 bases to trimming and J lost 5 bases, with 13 bases between them. The CDR3 is 13 amino acids. CDR3: CASSRSSGNEQYF. CDR3 in DNA: TGTGCCAGCAGCCGTTCTTCGGGGAACGAGCAGTACTTC. Variable domain in full (rest from reference TRBV9 and TRBJ2-7): DSGVTQTPKHLITATGQRVTLRCSPRSGDLSVYWYQQSLDQGLQFLIQYYNGEERAKGNILERFSAQQFPDLHSELNLSSLELGDSALYFCASSRSSGNEQYFGPGTRLTVT.

This clone was found a few times. The V gene is TRBV29-1, the J gene TRBJ1-2, with 12 bases fitting TRBD1. V shed 7 bases and J 4 bases; nucleotides not matched to a gene: 7. Germline values: CDR1 SQVTM, CDR2 ANQGSEA. CDR3 size: 14 residues. The CDR3 reads CSAKGTGGSYGYTF. CDR3 bases: TGCAGCGCCAAAGGGACAGGGGGCAGCTATGGCTACACCTTC. Combining the CDR3 with reference TRBV29-1 and TRBJ1-2 gives the whole variable domain SAVISQKPSRDICQRGTSLTIQCQVDSQVTMMFWYRQQPGQSLTLIATANQGSEATYESGFVIDKFPISRPNLTFSTLTVSNMSPEDSSIYLCSAKGTGGSYGYTFGSGTRLTVV.

J is TRBJ2-3 and V is TRBV7-2; 12 nucleotides align to TRBD2. The CDR3 runs 15 residues. Trimming cost V 5 bases and J 4 bases; bases outside gene matches: 4. Germline V gene data show CDR1 as SGHTA and CDR2 as FQGNSA. The CDR3 DNA follows: TGTGCCAGCAGCCCCACTAGCGGGGGGCCAGATACGCAGTATTTT. Translated: CASSPTSGGPDTQYF. Using reference TRBV7-2 and TRBJ2-3 for the parts outside the CDR3, the full variable domain is GAGVSQSPSNKVTEKGKDVELRCDPISGHTALYWYRQSLGQGLEFLIYFQGNSAPDKSGLPSDRFSAERTGGSVSTLTIQRTQQEDSAVYLCASSPTSGGPDTQYFGPGTRLTVL.

The J gene is TRBJ2-1, the V gene TRBV5-6; D perhaps matches TRBD2 (7 bases). Deletions cut 7 bases from V and 4 bases from J, with 21 bases between. Germline V CDR1 and CDR2: SGHDT, YYEEEE. The CDR3 is 16 amino acids. Written as DNA, the CDR3 is TGTGCCAGCTTAACCCCGGAGGGGGGGGAATACAATGAGCAGTTCTTC. This gives the protein CASLTPEGGEYNEQFF. Based on the CDR3 plus reference TRBV5-6 and TRBJ2-1, the full variable domain is DAGVTQSPTHLIKTRGQQVTLRCSPKSGHDTVSWYQQALGQGPQFIFQYYEEEERQRGNFPDRFSGHQFPNYSSELNVNALLLGDSALYLCASLTPEGGEYNEQFFGPGTRLTVL.

J is TRBJ1-1 and V is TRBV28, with unresolved D. Per germline, CDR1 MDHEN and CDR2 SYDVKM. V lost 5 bases to trimming and J lost 5 bases, with 18 bases between them. The CDR3 runs 15 residues. The CDR3 reads CASSPYWRVRTEAFF. The CDR3 nucleotides read TGTGCCAGCAGTCCATATTGGAGGGTAAGGACTGAAGCTTTCTTT.

J is TRBJ1-2 and V is TRBV6-1; perhaps TRBD1 as D (5 bases). From germline, CDR1 is MNHNS and CDR2 SASEGT. The V end was cut by 2 bases, the J end by 5 bases, with 9 bases between. The CDR3 is made up of 13 amino acids. The CDR3 spells CASSEQGKYGYTF. The CDR3 bases are TGTGCCAGCAGTGAACAGGGAAAATATGGCTACACCTTC.

The gene calls are TRBV6-1 and TRBJ2-2, with 8 bases lining up with TRBD2. J lost 7 bases, V lost 3 bases, and 4 bases had no gene match. The CDR3 length is 14 residues. The germline gives CDR1 MNHNS, CDR2 SASEGT. The DNA for the CDR3 is TGTGCCAGCAGTGATAGCGGGGTCTACGGGGAGCTGTTTTTT. Encoded protein: CASSDSGVYGELFF.

This chain connects TRBV5-6 to TRBJ1-4, with a weak D call TRBD1 (6 bases). Germline V gives CDR1 SGHDT, CDR2 YYEEEE. The CDR3 extends over 15 amino acids. V shed 3 bases and J shed 8 bases, with 17 bases lying between them. DNA of the CDR3: TGTGCCAGCAGCTCCGGACAGCTACTAGAGGAAAAACTGTTTTTT. Its protein is CASSSGQLLEEKLFF.